This is a list of T cell receptor beta chains from one sample in a study of T cell responses to AZD1222 COVID-19 vaccine. Method: immunoSEQ multiplex PCR; TCRdb's copy keeps in-frame clones and lacks some. Found here are approximately 100,000 clones, about 93% of them singletons; the top ten hold roughly 2%. The material sequenced was peripheral blood, taken on day 0 of AZD1222 vaccination. All receptors derive from an adult in good health. CDR3s include the opening cysteine and the closing phenylalanine or tryptophan. The D gene is left open where the match is weak. Clone size is given for some rows only: seen once, a few or many times, or a class if the clone is expanded.

v_gene	j_gene	d_gene	abundance	CDR3nt	CDR3aa
TRBV28	TRBJ1-2	TRBD1	once	TGTGCCAGCACCACGGGGACAGGGTCCGGCTACACCTTC	CASTTGTGSGYTF
TRBV7-5	TRBJ1-2	-	-	TGTGCCAGAAGCGAAAGGGTGGGGATCACAGGGGGACTTGGCTACACCTTC	CARSERVGITGGLGYTF
TRBV19	TRBJ2-7	-	-	TGTGCCAGTAGTATAGCGGGGGCCGTCTCCTACGAGCAGTACTTC	CASSIAGAVSYEQYF
TRBV9	TRBJ2-7	TRBD1	-	TGTGCCAGCAGCATCGGACAGGGGGGAAACTCCTACGAGCAGTACTTC	CASSIGQGGNSYEQYF
TRBV11-1	TRBJ2-5	-	-	TGTGCCAGCAGCTTAGTAGATGGTGCGGAGACCCAGTACTTC	CASSLVDGAETQYF
TRBV4-3	TRBJ2-2	-	-	TGCGCCAGCAGGGCCGACTTCTCGAACACCGGGGAGCTGTTTTTT	CASRADFSNTGELFF
TRBV18	TRBJ1-1	-	-	TGTGCCAGCTCACCACCGGGGCCGGGCCCCGAGACTGAAGCTTTCTTT	CASSPPGPGPETEAFF
TRBV24-1	TRBJ1-2	-	-	TGTGCCACCAGTGACTCCCGCATTGGCGGCTATGGCTACACCTTC	CATSDSRIGGYGYTF
TRBV6-6	TRBJ2-5	TRBD2	-	TGTGCCAGCAGTCGCCGGGGGGGGACCCAGTACTTC	CASSRRGGTQYF
TRBV5-5	TRBJ2-7	-	few	TGTGCCAGCAGTCCCGGGCCTTACTCCTCCTACGAGCAGTACTTC	CASSPGPYSSYEQYF
TRBV12-3/TRBV12-4	TRBJ2-1	-	once	TGTGCCAGCAGTTCCCTGGAGAACAATGAGCAGTTCTTC	CASSSLENNEQFF
TRBV6-5	TRBJ1-3	-	-	TGTGCCAGCGGGTTAACGGGAAACACCATATATTTT	CASGLTGNTIYF
TRBV6-2/TRBV6-3	TRBJ1-5	TRBD1	-	TGTGCCAGCAGTGACCCCCCAGGGGGCAACCAGCCCCAGCATTTT	CASSDPPGGNQPQHF
TRBV6-2/TRBV6-3	TRBJ2-1	-	-	TGTGCCAGCAGTTTGGGCTGGTCCTACAATGAGCAGTTCTTC	CASSLGWSYNEQFF
TRBV18	TRBJ1-1	-	-	TGTGCCAGCTCGCCTGACAATAATCCACCCAAGAACACTGAAGCTTTCTTT	CASSPDNNPPKNTEAFF
TRBV9	TRBJ2-5	-	-	TGTGCCAGCAGCGCAGCCCTATGGGACGGAGAGACCCAGTACTTC	CASSAALWDGETQYF
TRBV13	TRBJ1-3	-	-	TGTGCCAGCAGTGTGGGGCTAGAAAACACCATATATTTT	CASSVGLENTIYF
TRBV5-6	TRBJ1-2	-	-	TGTGCCAGCAGGGAGACAGTTAACTATGGCTACACCTTC	CASRETVNYGYTF
TRBV4-1	TRBJ2-7	-	-	TGCGCCAGCAGCCAAGACGGAACAGTGCCCTACGAGCAGTACTTC	CASSQDGTVPYEQYF
TRBV28	TRBJ2-5	TRBD2	-	TGTGCCAGCAGTGAGGCGGGAGAGGAGACCCAGTACTTC	CASSEAGEETQYF
TRBV6-5	TRBJ1-1	-	-	TGTGCCAGCAGTTACATGGGGCCTACTACCACTGAAGCTTTCTTT	CASSYMGPTTTEAFF
TRBV6-4	TRBJ1-1	-	-	TGTGCCAGCAGAGGACAGATGAACACTGAAGCTTTCTTT	CASRGQMNTEAFF